This T cell receptor (beta chain) derives from a study of identical twins. Each CDR3 protein gets one entry after TCRdb re-called the 5' RACE reads with MiXCR. This sample yields fewer than 550,000 distinct CDR3 sequences, of which 13% to 15% are seen a single time; around 0.48% belongs to the top ten. For this clonotype: Its specificity is unknown.

Study conclusions and caveats: Out-of-frame alpha sequences common to twins exhibited an excess of low generation probability.

The same sample was also studied in work on yellow fever vaccine responses in identical twins.

The source material was CD4+ T cells sorted from blood. The clonotype originates from a woman aged 18-30 years in good health.

CDR3: CASSQALGGNTEAFF. CDR3 DNA sequence: TGTGCCAGCAGCCAAGCCCTGGGGGGGAACACTGAAGCTTTCTTT. This chain links TRBV4-2 with TRBJ1-1; TRBD1 might be the D (5 bases). V gave up 1 base and J gave up 1 base, with 10 bases separating them. CDR3 length: 15 amino acids. Germline V CDR1 and CDR2: LGHNA, YNFKEQ.